The entry that follows covers one T cell receptor (beta chain) sequence. The CDR3 runs 14 residues. The V gene's germline CDR1 is SEHNR and CDR2 FQNEAQ (reference sequence). The V segment lost 10 bases and the J segment 3 bases; nucleotides outside the gene matches: 10. The entry originates in a study of blood T cell repertoires in COVID-19. As processed by the authors: Reference gene primers were amplified, and this amplification served to estimate nucleated cell counts. Only in-frame clones appear in the TCRdb table, and some are missing; sequencing was by immunoSEQ multiplex PCR. V, J and clone size derive from that table, while D and trimming were established from the DNA sequence. The sample has a few hundred thousand clones; 87% are singletons.

The sequence came from a woman aged 18-29 years who had recovered from COVID-19. The gene calls are TRBV7-9 and TRBJ2-5; 8 nucleotides match TRBD1. Sequencing was performed on peripheral blood. The CDR3, as DNA: TGTGCCACCGCGGACAGGGTGGTTAAAGAGACCCAGTACTTC. Translated, it gives CATADRVVKETQYF. The full variable domain, its missing parts supplied by reference TRBV7-9 and TRBJ2-5, is DTGVSQNPRHKITKRGQNVTFRCDPISEHNRLYWYRQTLGQGPEFLTYFQNEAQLEKSRLLSDRFSAERPKGSFSTLEIQRTEQGDSAMYLCATADRVVKETQYFGPGTRLLVL.